The rows below give T cell receptor beta chains drawn from one sample of a study of follicular helper T cells after annual influenza vaccination. The protocol was immunoSEQ multiplex PCR, while the TCRdb copy is restricted to in-frame clones and leaves out a portion. The table records more than 6,500 clones, around 86% of them present only once. The source material was CXCR5- memory CD4+ T cells sorted from blood, sampled 7 days after influenza vaccination. All receptors derive from an adult who received the influenza vaccine. The CDR3 runs from the conserved cysteine through the conserved F or W. A D gene is named only where the DNA matches it firmly. Clone size, where shown, is once, few, many, or a class for clones that have expanded.

TRBV7-2	.	.	TRBJ2-2	TGTGCCAGCAGCCATAGAGGGGGGTTGAACACCGGGGAGCTGTTTTTT	CASSHRGGLNTGELFF
TRBV18	.	.	TRBJ2-7	TGTGCCAGCTCACCGGCAGGTTACGAGCAGTACTTC	CASSPAGYEQYF
TRBV18	.	.	TRBJ1-6	TGTGCCAGCTCACTTTCCTCCGGCTCCTATAATTCACCCCTCCACTTT	CASSLSSGSYNSPLHF
TRBV4-1	.	.	TRBJ2-7	TGCGCCAGCAGCCGCCGACTCGGAACCTACGAGCAGTACTTC	CASSRRLGTYEQYF
TRBV7-2	.	TRBD2	TRBJ2-7	TGTGCCAGCAGCTTAGCGTTTCCTAGCGGGGGTCTAGAGCAGTACTTC	CASSLAFPSGGLEQYF
TRBV6-6	.	.	TRBJ1-2	TGTGCCAGCAGTTACGAGGGATTCTATGGCTACACCTTC	CASSYEGFYGYTF
TRBV11-3	.	.	TRBJ2-3	TGTGCCAGCGCGGACGTACACGGACCCCGTCATACGCAGTATTTT	CASADVHGPRHTQYF
TRBV4-3	.	.	TRBJ2-7	TGCGCCAGCAGCCTCCTTTTCCCCGGCTCCTACGAGCAGTACTTC	CASSLLFPGSYEQYF
TRBV7-9	few	.	TRBJ1-1	TGTGCCAGCAGCTCTCGTTGGCAGAACACTGAAGCTTTCTTT	CASSSRWQNTEAFF
TRBV9	.	.	TRBJ1-1	TGTGCCAGCAGCGCAAGGGACTACACTGAAGCTTTCTTT	CASSARDYTEAFF
TRBV10-2	once	TRBD2	TRBJ2-1	TGCGCCAGCAGTTTAAGCGGGGGGCACCCAATCTACAATGAGCAGTTCTTC	CASSLSGGHPIYNEQFF
TRBV27	.	.	TRBJ2-3	TGTGCCAGCAGTTTATTCGGGGGGCCAGGCACAGATACGCAGTATTTT	CASSLFGGPGTDTQYF
TRBV10-3	once	.	TRBJ2-7	TGTGCCATCAAAGGGCAGGGTAGTCCGTACTTC	CAIKGQGSPYF
TRBV5-1	few	.	TRBJ1-6	TGCGCCAGCAGCCATGCCTCCTATAATTCACCCCTCCACTTT	CASSHASYNSPLHF
TRBV7-3	.	.	TRBJ2-2	TGTGCCAGCAGCCCCGGTCTCAAAGGAGGCCGCGGGGAGCTGTTTTTT	CASSPGLKGGRGELFF
TRBV7-2	.	TRBD1	TRBJ1-2	TGTGCCAGCAGCTCAGCAGGGGGCCTCTATGGCTACACCTTC	CASSSAGGLYGYTF
TRBV1	.	.	TRBJ2-1	TGCACCAGCAGCCGACGTCTTCCGGGGAATATTGTGGTAGGAAATGAGCAGTTCTTC	CTSSRRLPGNIVVGNEQFF
TRBV9	.	.	TRBJ1-3	TGTGCCAGCAGCGCCAATCTAGGAAGCACCATATATTTT	CASSANLGSTIYF
TRBV6-5	.	.	TRBJ1-2	TGTGCCAGCAGTTACGGGGGGCAGGGTCGGAGCTACACCTTC	CASSYGGQGRSYTF
TRBV5-6	.	.	TRBJ1-6	TGTGCCAGCAGCTTGTTGTACGGGGACTCCCTCTATAATTCACCCCTCCACTTT	CASSLLYGDSLYNSPLHF
TRBV27	.	.	TRBJ1-2	TGTGCCAGCAGTCCTGAAGGGGGGTCGTTTAACTATGGCTACACCTTC	CASSPEGGSFNYGYTF
TRBV10-3	.	.	TRBJ2-2	TGTGCCATCAGTGGCACTTCGAACACCGGGGAGCTGTTTTTT	CAISGTSNTGELFF
TRBV21-1	.	.	TRBJ2-7	TGTGCCAGCAGCAAAGCGCCCGGCAGCTCCTACGAGCAGTACTTC	CASSKAPGSSYEQYF
TRBV28	once	.	TRBJ1-2	TGTGCCAGCAGCAGTTCGGACAGCTCGGGAGGCTACACCTTC	CASSSSDSSGGYTF
TRBV10-1	.	.	TRBJ2-7	TGCGCCAGCAGTGAGTCGAGAGAGGCAGGGCAAACCTCACCCTACGAGCAGTACTTC	CASSESREAGQTSPYEQYF
TRBV5-1	.	.	TRBJ1-1	TGCGCCAGCAGCGGTGGTCCAGGGACGACACCGAACACTGAAGCTTTCTTT	CASSGGPGTTPNTEAFF
TRBV10-3	once	.	TRBJ1-2	TGTGCCATCAGTGAGCCCCGAGGGAGAAATGGCTACACCTTC	CAISEPRGRNGYTF
TRBV29-1	.	.	TRBJ1-1	TGCAGCGCCCCCCAGGACAGTGGTACTTTGGGAGCTTTCTTT	CSAPQDSGTLGAFF
TRBV19	.	TRBD1	TRBJ1-4	TGTGCCAGTAACGCCGGGACAGCTAATGAAAAACTGTTTTTT	CASNAGTANEKLFF
TRBV19	.	TRBD1	TRBJ1-4	TGTGCCAGTAGTCCGGGACAGGGGAATATTCGGCTGTTTTTT	CASSPGQGNIRLFF
TRBV6-5	.	TRBD1	TRBJ2-3	TGTGCCAGCAGTGACAGGGTTACGACAGATACGCAGTATTTT	CASSDRVTTDTQYF
TRBV27	.	TRBD1	TRBJ1-2	TGTGCCAGCAGTCTTACACCGGGACAGGGAAGCTACACCTTC	CASSLTPGQGSYTF
TRBV25-1	.	.	TRBJ1-6	TGTGCCAGCAGTGAGCCTGACAGCTGGAATTCACCCCTCCACTTT	CASSEPDSWNSPLHF
TRBV4-1	.	.	TRBJ2-1	TGCGCCAGCAGCCCGACGGTCAGGGAGGCTGAGCAGTTCTTC	CASSPTVREAEQFF
TRBV29-1	.	.	TRBJ2-1	TGCAGCTCGCGTGGGCAGGGGACAAGCTCCTACAATGAGCAGTTCTTC	CSSRGQGTSSYNEQFF
TRBV30	.	TRBD2	TRBJ2-3	TGTGCCTGGAGAGCCAGGCGGGGGATCACAGATACGCAGTATTTT	CAWRARRGITDTQYF
TRBV7-9	.	.	TRBJ1-1	TGTGCCAGCAGCTTCGTGAACACTGAAGCTTTCTTT	CASSFVNTEAFF
TRBV9	.	.	TRBJ2-1	TGTGCCAGCAGCGTAATTTCGGGAAACAATGAGCAGTTCTTC	CASSVISGNNEQFF
TRBV7-3	.	.	TRBJ2-3	TGTGCCAGCAGCTTAACGAGGGGCGCAGATACGCAGTATTTT	CASSLTRGADTQYF
TRBV4-3	.	TRBD1	TRBJ2-1	TGCGCCAGCAGCCAAGATTTAGGGGGCCCTGAGCAGTTCTTC	CASSQDLGGPEQFF
TRBV7-9	.	.	TRBJ1-5	TGTGCCAGCAGCTCGGGACTTAGCAATCAGCCCCAGCATTTT	CASSSGLSNQPQHF
TRBV6-5	.	TRBD2	TRBJ2-1	TGTGCCAGCAGCCCCGGGACTAGTTCTTACAATGAGCAGTTCTTC	CASSPGTSSYNEQFF
TRBV7-2	.	.	TRBJ1-6	TGTGCCAGCAGCTCCCAGGGGACAACGACACCCCTCCACTTT	CASSSQGTTTPLHF
TRBV5-1	.	TRBD2	TRBJ2-1	TGCGCCAGCAGCTTAGACCTCGGGGGGATGGCCTACAATGAGCAGTTCTTC	CASSLDLGGMAYNEQFF
TRBV4-2	few	.	TRBJ2-2	TGTGCCAGCAGCCAAGAGCCAGGAGGGGTGGGCGGGGAGCTGTTTTTT	CASSQEPGGVGGELFF
TRBV2	.	.	TRBJ2-2	TGTGCCAGCAGAATTGACAGGAGGCCGAACACCGGGGAGCTGTTTTTT	CASRIDRRPNTGELFF
TRBV7-2	few	TRBD1	TRBJ1-2	TGTGCCAGCAGCTTAGGACCAACAGGGGGGAATGGCTACACCTTC	CASSLGPTGGNGYTF
TRBV19	once	TRBD1	TRBJ1-5	TGTGCCACCACCGACCCGACAGGGTATAGCAATCAGCCCCAGCATTTT	CATTDPTGYSNQPQHF
TRBV11-2	once	.	TRBJ1-1	TGTGCCAGCAGGGCAGGGAGAAGAACTTTCTTT	CASRAGRRTFF
TRBV7-8	.	TRBD1	TRBJ1-4	TGTGCCAGCAGCCCCGCCCCCACGGGACAGGGTAATGAAAAACTGTTTTTT	CASSPAPTGQGNEKLFF
TRBV4-3	.	TRBD2	TRBJ2-1	TGCGCCAGCAGCCCGGCCGGACTAGCGGGAGAGTATGAGCAGTTCTTC	CASSPAGLAGEYEQFF
TRBV23-1	.	TRBD1	TRBJ2-7	TGCGCCAGCAGTCAATCCCGGGACAGGGTTCTTGGCGAGCAGTACTTC	CASSQSRDRVLGEQYF
TRBV5-4	.	.	TRBJ1-2	TGTGCCAGCAGCTTCACTCCTGAGGGGTATGGCTACACCTTC	CASSFTPEGYGYTF
TRBV4-1	.	TRBD1	TRBJ1-1	TGCGCCAGCAGCCAAGTTAGTAGGGGGCACACTGAAGCTTTCTTT	CASSQVSRGHTEAFF
TRBV2	.	TRBD2	TRBJ2-3	TGTGCCAGCCTCCAGCGGGGGGGGCAATTGAGGTTTGCAGATACGCAGTATTTT	CASLQRGGQLRFADTQYF
TRBV11-3	.	TRBD1	TRBJ2-2	TGTGCCAGCAGCTCCCAGGGGGCAACCGGGGAGCTGTTTTTT	CASSSQGATGELFF
TRBV25-1	few	TRBD1	TRBJ1-6	TGTGCCAGCGGACAGGTGGGGCTAGGGACCCTCCACTTT	CASGQVGLGTLHF
TRBV18	few	.	TRBJ2-7	TGTGCCAGCTCCCTTCACCCTAGGGCCGAGCAGTACTTC	CASSLHPRAEQYF
TRBV7-2	.	TRBD1	TRBJ1-4	TGTGCCAGCAGGCGGGACAGGGGTGCAACTAATGAAAAACTGTTTTTT	CASRRDRGATNEKLFF
TRBV27	.	.	TRBJ2-3	TGTGCCAGCACCCCCCACGGCACAGATACGCAGTATTTT	CASTPHGTDTQYF